A selection of T cell receptor beta chains follows, all from one sample in a study of yellow fever vaccine responses in identical twins. TCRdb independently ran MiXCR on the RT-PCR reads; one entry per CDR3 protein. This sample has about 5,500 distinct CDR3 sequences, with 86% found just once. The material sequenced was T cells from blood (PBMCs), unsorted or a sorted subset (not recorded which), taken before or after yellow fever vaccination (not recorded which). The receptors originated from a woman younger than 35 who received the yellow fever vaccine. CDR3s include the opening cysteine and the closing phenylalanine or tryptophan. A D gene is named only where the DNA matches it firmly. Size values are once, few and many counts, or a class for expanded clones, and some rows have none.

size,D,J,V,CDR3,DNA
.,.,TRBJ2-1,TRBV11-3,CASSRTANNEQFF,TGTGCCAGCAGCCGGACAGCGAACAATGAGCAGTTCTTC
.,TRBD2,TRBJ2-1,TRBV5-1,CASSFPQRVAGGNYNEQFF,TGCGCCAGCAGCTTCCCACAGCGGGTAGCGGGGGGGAACTACAATGAGCAGTTCTTC
.,.,TRBJ1-5,TRBV29-1,CSVGHGSNQPQHF,TGCAGCGTTGGACACGGTAGCAATCAGCCCCAGCATTTT
.,.,TRBJ2-2,TRBV7-1,CASSSTNTGELFF,TGTGCCAGCAGCTCAACGAACACCGGGGAGCTGTTTTTT
.,.,TRBJ2-6,TRBV19,CAGSNPRETGANVLTF,TGTGCCGGGTCAAATCCCAGGGAGACTGGGGCCAACGTCCTGACTTTC
.,.,TRBJ2-5,TRBV7-9,CASSLRLDQETQYF,TGTGCCAGCAGCTTGCGACTAGACCAAGAGACCCAGTACTTC
.,TRBD2,TRBJ2-1,TRBV5-1,CASSLDTSGLYYNEQFF,TGCGCCAGCAGCTTGGACACTAGCGGATTATACTACAATGAGCAGTTCTTC
.,.,TRBJ2-5,TRBV24-1,CATSVGGTQETQYF,TGTGCCACCAGTGTCGGTGGTACCCAAGAGACCCAGTACTTC
.,.,TRBJ1-2,TRBV11-1,CASSAFRGYGYTF,TGTGCCAGCAGTGCGTTCCGGGGCTATGGCTACACCTTC
.,.,TRBJ2-1,TRBV4-3,CASSQSLANEQFF,TGCGCCAGCAGCCAATCCTTAGCAAATGAGCAGTTCTTC
.,.,TRBJ1-2,TRBV6-1,CASFRYPGYTF,TGTGCCAGCTTTCGGTATCCAGGCTACACCTTC
large,.,TRBJ2-5,TRBV12-1,CASRRSTGEETQYF,TGTGCCAGCAGGCGCTCAACAGGGGAAGAGACCCAGTACTTC
.,.,TRBJ2-3,TRBV2,CASMGDTMADTQYF,TGTGCCAGCATGGGGGACACCATGGCAGATACGCAGTATTTT
.,.,TRBJ2-3,TRBV14,CASSPEAGTLNARTDTQYF,TGTGCCAGCAGCCCGGAAGCCGGGACCCTCAATGCCCGCACAGATACGCAGTATTTT
.,.,TRBJ2-7,TRBV7-2,CASSRPQSYEQYF,TGTGCCAGCAGCCGCCCGCAGTCCTACGAGCAGTACTTC
.,.,TRBJ2-7,TRBV25-1,CASSAPTPYEQYF,TGTGCCAGCAGTGCCCCGACTCCCTACGAGCAGTACTTC
once,TRBD1,TRBJ2-7,TRBV4-1,CASSPRDRAIDEQYF,TGCGCCAGCAGCCCGCGGGACAGGGCAATCGACGAGCAGTACTTC
few,.,TRBJ2-4,TRBV5-1,CASSYRQGLAKNIQYF,TGCGCCAGCAGCTACCGACAGGGACTAGCCAAAAACATTCAGTACTTC
.,.,TRBJ1-5,TRBV28,CASRTRDYSNQPQHF,TGTGCCAGCAGAACTCGGGACTATAGCAATCAGCCCCAGCATTTT
.,.,TRBJ2-1,TRBV11-1,CASSGSNLRSYNEQFF,TGTGCCAGCAGCGGGTCCAACCTTCGCTCCTACAATGAGCAGTTCTTC
.,.,TRBJ2-7,TRBV20-1,CSARSIRDTNEQYF,TGCAGTGCTAGAAGCATTAGGGACACAAACGAGCAGTACTTC
few,TRBD1,TRBJ2-1,TRBV29-1,CSVEGGPGQGYNEQFF,TGCAGCGTTGAAGGAGGCCCTGGACAGGGCTACAATGAGCAGTTCTTC
.,.,TRBJ2-1,TRBV2,CASSEFRANEQFF,TGTGCCAGCAGTGAATTCAGGGCCAATGAGCAGTTCTTC
.,.,TRBJ2-1,TRBV5-6,CASSFGGGGVYNEQFF,TGTGCCAGCAGCTTTGGCGGCGGGGGCGTTTACAATGAGCAGTTCTTC
.,.,TRBJ2-7,TRBV5-1,CASSFIEGTYEQYF,TGCGCCAGCAGCTTTATAGAAGGCACCTACGAGCAGTACTTC
.,TRBD2,TRBJ2-1,TRBV18,CASSPSSAGVSYNEQFF,TGTGCCAGCTCACCAAGTTCGGCGGGAGTCTCCTACAATGAGCAGTTCTTC
few,.,TRBJ2-7,TRBV20-1,CSARGLGLPPYEQYF,TGCAGTGCTAGAGGTTTAGGACTCCCACCTTACGAGCAGTACTTC
.,.,TRBJ2-1,TRBV6-1,CASSKARNEQFF,TGTGCCAGCAGTAAAGCCCGAAATGAGCAGTTCTTC
.,TRBD1,TRBJ2-7,TRBV10-3,CAIRTGEKDEQYF,TGTGCCATCAGAACAGGGGAGAAGGACGAGCAGTACTTC
few,.,TRBJ2-1,TRBV4-1,CASGTEGGYNEQFF,TGCGCCAGCGGGACGGAGGGGGGTTACAATGAGCAGTTCTTC
.,.,TRBJ2-7,TRBV27,CASSYSAYSSYEQYF,TGTGCCAGCAGCTATAGCGCCTATAGCTCCTACGAGCAGTACTTC
.,TRBD1,TRBJ2-3,TRBV11-2,CASSRQPPQGRDTQYF,TGTGCCAGCAGCCGACAACCCCCACAGGGGCGGGATACGCAGTATTTT
.,.,TRBJ2-7,TRBV12-3/TRBV12-4,CASSLDSPYEQYF,TGTGCCAGCAGTTTGGACAGTCCGTACGAGCAGTACTTC
.,.,TRBJ2-7,TRBV4-2,CASSPDSYSYEQYF,TGTGCCAGCAGCCCGGACAGTTATAGCTACGAGCAGTACTTC
.,.,TRBJ2-3,TRBV28,CASTSAGSDTQYF,TGTGCCAGCACCAGCGCTGGCAGCGATACGCAGTATTTT
.,.,TRBJ1-2,TRBV12-1,CASSFRGTF,TGTGCCAGCAGCTTCCGAGGCACCTTC
.,TRBD1,TRBJ1-1,TRBV9,CASSAQGALGTEAFF,TGTGCCAGCAGCGCTCAGGGGGCATTGGGAACTGAAGCTTTCTTT
.,TRBD2,TRBJ2-2,TRBV18,CASSPQQLAGTGELFF,TGTGCCAGCTCACCACAACAACTAGCGGGCACCGGGGAGCTGTTTTTT
.,.,TRBJ2-7,TRBV15,CATSRDLHWYF,TGTGCCACCAGCAGAGATTTACATTGGTACTTC
.,TRBD1,TRBJ2-2,TRBV7-6,CASSFPTGTANTGELFF,TGTGCCAGCAGCTTTCCCACCGGGACAGCGAACACCGGGGAGCTGTTTTTT
.,TRBD2,TRBJ2-3,TRBV10-3,CAISTGLAGSADTQYF,TGTGCCATCAGTACCGGACTAGCGGGTTCGGCAGATACGCAGTATTTT
.,.,TRBJ2-7,TRBV5-1,CASSLGGLLNEQYF,TGCGCCAGCAGCTTGGGGGGTCTATTGAACGAGCAGTACTTC
once,.,TRBJ2-7,TRBV20-1,CSARDRGDYEQYF,TGCAGTGCTAGAGATCGCGGGGACTACGAGCAGTACTTC
.,TRBD1,TRBJ2-7,TRBV20-1,CSAPMTNMVQGAYEQYF,TGCAGTGCTCCAATGACGAACATGGTACAGGGGGCCTACGAGCAGTACTTC
.,.,TRBJ1-2,TRBV12-3/TRBV12-4,CASSSTVYGYTF,TGTGCCAGCAGTTCGACCGTCTATGGCTACACCTTC
.,.,TRBJ1-1,TRBV30,CAWSGAGNTEAFF,TGTGCCTGGAGTGGGGCTGGGAACACTGAAGCTTTCTTT
.,.,TRBJ2-1,TRBV11-1,CASSYRTAGYNEQFF,TGTGCCAGCAGCTACCGGACAGCCGGGTACAATGAGCAGTTCTTC
.,TRBD1,TRBJ2-2,TRBV24-1,CATQGQGVGELFF,TGTGCCACTCAGGGACAGGGCGTCGGGGAGCTGTTTTTT
once,.,TRBJ2-3,TRBV24-1,CATSDSGPSTDTQYF,TGTGCCACCAGTGATTCCGGGCCTAGCACAGATACGCAGTATTTT
.,.,TRBJ2-7,TRBV12-3/TRBV12-4,CASALGSEQYF,TGTGCCAGCGCCCTTGGGAGCGAGCAGTACTTC
.,.,TRBJ2-1,TRBV10-1,CASSCWEQFF,TGCGCCAGCAGTTGCTGGGAGCAGTTCTTC
once,TRBD1,TRBJ1-1,TRBV6-1,CASSTGTAEAFF,TGTGCCAGCAGTACCGGGACAGCCGAAGCTTTCTTT
once,.,TRBJ2-7,TRBV5-1,CASSLEGIEQYF,TGCGCCAGCAGCTTGGAGGGGATCGAGCAGTACTTC
.,TRBD2,TRBJ2-1,TRBV18,CASSPPGGSSYNEQFF,TGTGCCAGCTCACCACCTGGCGGGAGCTCCTACAATGAGCAGTTCTTC
.,.,TRBJ2-3,TRBV23-1,CATPLEGRFPDTQYF,TGCGCCACCCCTTTGGAGGGACGTTTTCCAGATACGCAGTATTTT
.,.,TRBJ1-4,TRBV28,CASRSPSGRFGEKLFF,TGTGCCAGCAGATCTCCTTCCGGACGGTTTGGGGAAAAACTGTTTTTT
once,TRBD2,TRBJ2-1,TRBV28,CASSPPGLPYNEQFF,TGTGCCAGCAGTCCCCCGGGACTACCTTACAATGAGCAGTTCTTC